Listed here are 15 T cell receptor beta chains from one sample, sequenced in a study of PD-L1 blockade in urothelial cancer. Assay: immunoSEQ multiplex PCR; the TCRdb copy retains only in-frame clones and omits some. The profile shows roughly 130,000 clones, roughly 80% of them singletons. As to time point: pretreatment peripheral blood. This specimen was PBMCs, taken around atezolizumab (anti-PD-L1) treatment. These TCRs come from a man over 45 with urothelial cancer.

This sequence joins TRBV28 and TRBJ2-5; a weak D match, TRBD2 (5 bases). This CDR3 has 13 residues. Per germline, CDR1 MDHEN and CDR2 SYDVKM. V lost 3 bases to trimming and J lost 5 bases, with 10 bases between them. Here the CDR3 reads CASSLRVGETQYF. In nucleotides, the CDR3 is TGTGCCAGCAGTTTGAGGGTCGGGGAGACCCAGTACTTC. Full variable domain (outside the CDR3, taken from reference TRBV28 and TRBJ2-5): DVKVTQSSRYLVKRTGEKVFLECVQDMDHENMFWYRQDPGLGLRLIYFSYDVKMKEKGDIPEGYSVSREKKERFSLILESASTNQTSMYLCASSLRVGETQYFGPGTRLLVL.

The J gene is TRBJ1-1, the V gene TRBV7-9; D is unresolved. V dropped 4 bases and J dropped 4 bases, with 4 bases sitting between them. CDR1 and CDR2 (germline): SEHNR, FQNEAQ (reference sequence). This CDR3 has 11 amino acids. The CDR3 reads CASSSVTEAFF. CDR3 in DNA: TGTGCCAGCAGCTCCGTCACTGAAGCTTTCTTT.

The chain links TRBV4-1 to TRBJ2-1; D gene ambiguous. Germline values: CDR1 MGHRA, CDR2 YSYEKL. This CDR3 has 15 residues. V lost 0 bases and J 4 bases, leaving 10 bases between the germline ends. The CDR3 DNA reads TGCGCCAGCAGCCAAGAGCTAGAGAGATACAATGAGCAGTTCTTC. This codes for CASSQELERYNEQFF.

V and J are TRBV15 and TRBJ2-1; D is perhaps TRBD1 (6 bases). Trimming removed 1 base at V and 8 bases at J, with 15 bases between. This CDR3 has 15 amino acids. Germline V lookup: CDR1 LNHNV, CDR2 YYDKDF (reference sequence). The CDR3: CATSRVLVRGDEQFF. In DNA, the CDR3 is TGTGCCACCAGCAGAGTGTTGGTCAGGGGCGATGAGCAGTTCTTC.

The CDR3 region has the DNA TGTGCCAGCAGTTTGGGGGCCGCGACAGCTCCCTATCAGCAGTTCTTC. It codes for CASSLGAATAPYQQFF. The rearrangement uses TRBV6-6 and TRBJ2-1, with D maybe TRBD1 (6 bases). The CDR3 extends over 16 amino acids. V lost 4 bases to trimming and J lost 11 bases, with 24 bases between them. The V gene's germline CDR1 is MNHNY and CDR2 SVGAGI (reference sequence).

CDR3 nucleotide sequence: TGCGCCAGCAGCCTTCGAACAGGGTTTGAGCAGTTCTTC. It is translated as CASSLRTGFEQFF. This rearrangement joins TRBV4-1 to TRBJ2-1; D is perhaps TRBD1 (6 bases). V gave up 4 bases and J gave up 9 bases, with 13 bases separating them. This CDR3 region has 13 residues. From germline, CDR1 is MGHRA and CDR2 YSYEKL.

CDR3 sequence reads: CASSLFPWTGIYEQYF. Written as DNA, the CDR3 is TGTGCCAGCAGCCTCTTCCCTTGGACAGGGATCTACGAGCAGTACTTC. This chain links TRBV12-1 with TRBJ2-7; TRBD1 is taken as the D call from the table, unchecked against the DNA. TRBV12-1 constitutes a pseudogene. The length of the CDR3 is 16 residues.

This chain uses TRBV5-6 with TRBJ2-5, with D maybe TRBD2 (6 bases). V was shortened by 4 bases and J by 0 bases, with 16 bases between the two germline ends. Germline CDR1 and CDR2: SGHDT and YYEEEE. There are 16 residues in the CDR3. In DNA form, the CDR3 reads TGTGCCAGCAGCAGGGCGGGGCGGGGAGACCAAGAGACCCAGTACTTC. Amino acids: CASSRAGRGDQETQYF.

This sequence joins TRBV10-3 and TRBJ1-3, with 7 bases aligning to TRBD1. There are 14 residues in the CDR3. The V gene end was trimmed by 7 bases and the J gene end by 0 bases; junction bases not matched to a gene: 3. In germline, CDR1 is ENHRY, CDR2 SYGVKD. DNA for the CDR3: TGTGCCATCAAGGGGGACAGCTCTGGAAACACCATATATTTT. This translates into CAIKGDSSGNTIYF.

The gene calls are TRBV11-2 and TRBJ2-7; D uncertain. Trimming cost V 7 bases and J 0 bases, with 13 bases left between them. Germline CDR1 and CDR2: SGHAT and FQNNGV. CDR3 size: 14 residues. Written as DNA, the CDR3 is TGTGCCAGCACTCTCCGGGTATCCTCCTACGAGCAGTACTTC. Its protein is CASTLRVSSYEQYF.

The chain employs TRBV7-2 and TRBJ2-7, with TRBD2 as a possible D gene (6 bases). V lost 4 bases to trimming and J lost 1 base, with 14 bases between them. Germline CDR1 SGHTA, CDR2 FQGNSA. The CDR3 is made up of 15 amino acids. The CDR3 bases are TGTGCCAGCAGCTACTACTTTAGCGGTTCCTACGAGCAGTACTTC. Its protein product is CASSYYFSGSYEQYF.

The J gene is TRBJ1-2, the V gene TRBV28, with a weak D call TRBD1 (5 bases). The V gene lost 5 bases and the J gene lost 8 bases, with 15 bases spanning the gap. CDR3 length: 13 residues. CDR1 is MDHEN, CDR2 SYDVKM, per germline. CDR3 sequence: CASSLPQGMGYTF. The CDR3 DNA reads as TGTGCCAGCAGTCTCCCCCAGGGTATGGGCTACACCTTC.

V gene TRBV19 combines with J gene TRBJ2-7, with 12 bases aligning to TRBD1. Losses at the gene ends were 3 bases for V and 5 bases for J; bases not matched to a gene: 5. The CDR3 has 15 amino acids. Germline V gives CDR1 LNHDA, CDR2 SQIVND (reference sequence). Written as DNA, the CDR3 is TGTGCCAGTAGTATCTCCGGGACAGGGGGCGACGAGCAGTACTTC. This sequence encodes CASSISGTGGDEQYF.

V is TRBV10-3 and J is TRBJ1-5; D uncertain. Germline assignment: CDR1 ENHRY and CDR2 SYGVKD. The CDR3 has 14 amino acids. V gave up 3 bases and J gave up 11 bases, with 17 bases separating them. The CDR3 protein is CAISDGIGGSTQHF. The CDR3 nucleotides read TGTGCCATCAGTGACGGCATTGGAGGTTCGACCCAGCATTTT.

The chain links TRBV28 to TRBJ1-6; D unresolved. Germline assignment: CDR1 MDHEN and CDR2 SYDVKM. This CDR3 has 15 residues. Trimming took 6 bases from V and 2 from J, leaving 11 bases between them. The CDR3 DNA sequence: TGTGCCAGCAGACCCGGGAATACCTATAATTCACCCCTCCACTTT. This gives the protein CASRPGNTYNSPLHF.